Listed below are T cell receptor beta chains from one sample, sequenced in a study of T cell changes during pregnancy in multiple sclerosis. Repertoires were generated with immunoSEQ multiplex PCR, while TCRdb's copy carries only in-frame clones and drops some. The table lists tens of thousands of clones, roughly 92% of them singletons. The input for sequencing was peripheral blood, taken in the second trimester of pregnancy. Source of these receptors: a female donor with multiple sclerosis, enrolled in a pregnancy study. The CDR3 runs from the conserved cysteine through the conserved F or W. A D gene is named only where the DNA matches it firmly. Size is stated for part of the rows, as once, few or many counts, or as a class when the clone is expanded.

V gene	D gene	clone size	J gene	CDR3 protein	CDR3 DNA
TRBV9	-	-	TRBJ2-3	CASSSQFFTGTDTQYF	TGTGCCAGCAGCTCTCAATTCTTCACGGGGACAGATACGCAGTATTTT
TRBV14	TRBD2	-	TRBJ2-3	CASSPGLAGDTQYF	TGTGCCAGCAGTCCTGGACTAGCGGGAGATACGCAGTATTTT
TRBV5-1	-	-	TRBJ2-7	CASSLAPQDTYEQYF	TGCGCCAGCAGCTTGGCCCCCCAGGACACCTACGAGCAGTACTTC
TRBV18	TRBD1	-	TRBJ2-2	CASSPGTASNGELFF	TGTGCCAGCTCACCCGGGACAGCCAGCAACGGGGAGCTGTTTTTT
TRBV20-1	-	-	TRBJ1-5	CSAIDSQPQHF	TGCAGTGCTATTGACTCTCAGCCCCAGCATTTT
TRBV6-6	TRBD1	-	TRBJ1-1	CASSLRQGGSTEAFF	TGTGCCAGCAGTCTCAGACAGGGGGGGAGCACTGAAGCTTTCTTT
TRBV6-6	-	-	TRBJ2-5	CASSYSGSEEETQYF	TGTGCCAGCAGTTACTCGGGGAGCGAAGAAGAGACCCAGTACTTC
TRBV5-5	TRBD1	-	TRBJ1-2	CASSQGTGGSYGYTF	TGTGCCAGCAGCCAGGGGACAGGGGGAAGCTATGGCTACACCTTC
TRBV27	-	-	TRBJ2-1	CASRLLGSGHNEQFF	TGTGCCAGCAGACTGCTGGGGAGTGGACACAATGAGCAGTTCTTC
TRBV14	TRBD1	-	TRBJ1-1	CASSPRDRINTEAFF	TGTGCCAGCAGCCCCCGGGACAGAATAAACACTGAAGCTTTCTTT
TRBV5-5	TRBD1	-	TRBJ2-1	CASSGTGFNEQFF	TGTGCCAGCAGCGGGACAGGGTTCAATGAGCAGTTCTTC
TRBV19	-	-	TRBJ1-2	CASTQGVVRGYTF	TGTGCCAGTACCCAAGGGGTTGTACGGGGCTACACCTTC
TRBV19	TRBD1	-	TRBJ2-6	CASSIQGASGANVLTF	TGTGCCAGTAGTATACAGGGGGCAAGTGGGGCCAACGTCCTGACTTTC
TRBV11-2	-	-	TRBJ1-3	CASSSLNLAGGNTIYF	TGTGCCAGCAGCTCCCTAAATTTGGCGGGTGGAAACACCATATATTTT
TRBV6-1	TRBD2	-	TRBJ2-3	CASTVPLAGVDTQYF	TGTGCCAGCACGGTCCCACTAGCGGGGGTAGATACGCAGTATTTT
TRBV6-6	TRBD1	-	TRBJ2-7	CASSYPGTGINEQYF	TGTGCCAGCAGTTATCCCGGGACAGGGATCAACGAGCAGTACTTC
TRBV6-1	-	-	TRBJ1-1	CASSDGRAGLAFF	TGTGCCAGCAGTGACGGAAGAGCAGGGTTAGCTTTCTTT
TRBV4-1	TRBD1	-	TRBJ1-1	CASSQRQGRQTEAFF	TGCGCCAGCAGCCAACGACAGGGCAGGCAAACTGAAGCTTTCTTT
TRBV6-6	-	-	TRBJ2-6	CASSSSVSGANVLTF	-
TRBV9	TRBD1	-	TRBJ1-2	CASSVGRGFGYTF	TGTGCCAGCAGCGTAGGCAGGGGGTTTGGCTACACCTTC
TRBV5-1	TRBD1	few	TRBJ1-5	CASSPETGTGHNQPQHF	TGCGCCAGCAGCCCTGAAACCGGGACAGGGCACAATCAGCCCCAGCATTTT
TRBV9	-	-	TRBJ2-3	CASSVVGVGTDTQYF	TGTGCCAGCAGCGTAGTCGGGGTCGGCACAGATACGCAGTATTTT
TRBV29-1	TRBD1	-	TRBJ1-2	CSVAGQGRNYGYTF	TGCAGCGTTGCGGGACAGGGGAGGAACTATGGCTACACCTTC
TRBV9	TRBD1	-	TRBJ2-2	CASSLETGATGELFF	TGTGCCAGCAGCTTAGAGACAGGGGCAACCGGGGAGCTGTTTTTT